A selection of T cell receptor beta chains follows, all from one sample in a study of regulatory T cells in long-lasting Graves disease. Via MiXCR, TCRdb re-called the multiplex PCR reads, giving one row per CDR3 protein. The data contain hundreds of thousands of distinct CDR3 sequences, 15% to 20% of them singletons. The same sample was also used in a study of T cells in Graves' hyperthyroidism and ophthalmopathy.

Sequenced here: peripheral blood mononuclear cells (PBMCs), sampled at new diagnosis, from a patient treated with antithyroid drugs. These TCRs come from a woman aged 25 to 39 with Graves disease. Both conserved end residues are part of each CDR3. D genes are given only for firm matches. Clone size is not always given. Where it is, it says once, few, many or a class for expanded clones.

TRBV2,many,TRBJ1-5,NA,CASRIADHSNQPQHF,TGTGCCAGCAGGATTGCCGACCATAGCAATCAGCCCCAGCATTTT
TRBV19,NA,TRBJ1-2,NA,CASMRGLGYGYTF,TGTGCCAGTATGAGGGGATTGGGCTATGGCTACACCTTC
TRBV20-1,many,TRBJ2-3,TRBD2,CSARPTGLAGTDTQYF,TGCAGTGCTCGCCCGACGGGACTAGCGGGCACAGATACGCAGTATTTT
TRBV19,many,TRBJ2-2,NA,CASSPTTVTGELFF,TGTGCCAGTAGTCCTACGACGGTTACCGGGGAGCTGTTTTTT
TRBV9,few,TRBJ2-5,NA,CASSVGGVFQETQYF,TGTGCCAGCAGCGTAGGAGGGGTCTTCCAAGAGACCCAGTACTTC
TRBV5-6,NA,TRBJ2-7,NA,CASSLRRQGGYEQYF,TGTGCCAGCAGCTTGCGGCGACAGGGAGGCTACGAGCAGTACTTC
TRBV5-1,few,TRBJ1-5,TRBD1,CASSPGQGQPQHF,TGCGCCAGCAGCCCCGGACAGGGCCAGCCCCAGCATTTT
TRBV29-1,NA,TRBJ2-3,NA,CSVEGITDTQYF,TGCAGCGTTGAAGGAATCACAGATACGCAGTATTTT
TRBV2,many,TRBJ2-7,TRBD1,CASSERDRGTYEQYF,TGTGCCAGCAGTGAGAGGGACAGGGGAACCTACGAGCAGTACTTC
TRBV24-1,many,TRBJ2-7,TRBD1,CATSPGTGFREQYF,TGTGCCACCAGTCCAGGGACAGGGTTTCGCGAGCAGTACTTC
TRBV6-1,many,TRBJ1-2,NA,CASSEAQADYGYTF,TGTGCCAGCAGTGAAGCGCAAGCGGACTATGGCTACACCTTC
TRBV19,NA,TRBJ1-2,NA,CASSSMGNRGNRLGNGYTF,TGTGCCAGTAGTTCTATGGGAAATCGAGGCAACCGCCTGGGGAATGGCTACACCTTC
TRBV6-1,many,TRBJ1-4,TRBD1,CASRPGQVPQMDF,TGTGCCAGCAGGCCGGGACAGGTCCCACAAATGGACTTT
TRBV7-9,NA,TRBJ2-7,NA,CASSAVERTLSYEQYF,TGTGCCAGCAGCGCTGTGGAGCGGACTCTCTCCTACGAGCAGTACTTC
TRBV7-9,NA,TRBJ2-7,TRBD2,CASSLGGLAGVEQYF,TGTGCCAGCAGCTTAGGAGGACTAGCGGGAGTCGAGCAGTACTTC
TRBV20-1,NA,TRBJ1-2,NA,CSAPPRVVYYGYTF,TGCAGTGCTCCCCCCAGGGTGGTCTACTATGGCTACACCTTC
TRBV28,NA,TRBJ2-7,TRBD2,CASSSGSASGRNYEQYF,TGTGCCAGCAGCTCAGGTTCGGCTAGCGGGAGAAACTACGAGCAGTACTTC
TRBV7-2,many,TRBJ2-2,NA,CASSLRENLGELFF,TGTGCCAGCAGCTTACGGGAGAATCTGGGGGAGCTGTTTTTT
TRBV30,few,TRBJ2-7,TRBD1,CAWRHLGTGVYEQYF,TGTGCCTGGAGACATCTTGGGACAGGGGTATACGAGCAGTACTTC
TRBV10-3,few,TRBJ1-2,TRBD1,CASEETGGSDGYTF,TGTGCCTCCGAAGAGACAGGGGGGTCGGATGGCTACACCTTC
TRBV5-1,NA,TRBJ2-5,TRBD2,CASTLGLRLAGGETQYF,TGCGCCAGCACATTAGGGCTTCGACTAGCGGGAGGGGAGACCCAGTACTTC
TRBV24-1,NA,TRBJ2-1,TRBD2,CATSDWGGSMDNEQFF,TGTGCCACCAGTGATTGGGGAGGGAGCATGGACAATGAGCAGTTCTTC
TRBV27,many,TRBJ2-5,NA,CASSQIARSETQYF,TGTGCCAGCAGTCAGATAGCAAGAAGTGAGACCCAGTACTTC
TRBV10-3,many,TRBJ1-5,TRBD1,CAISPGGGQPQHF,TGTGCCATCAGCCCAGGGGGCGGTCAGCCCCAGCATTTT
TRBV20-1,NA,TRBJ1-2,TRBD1,CSATGTGGPHGYTF,TGCAGTGCAACCGGGACAGGGGGCCCCCATGGCTACACCTTC
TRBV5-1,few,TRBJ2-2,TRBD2,CASSPTSGSATGELFF,TGCGCCAGCAGCCCGACTAGCGGGAGTGCCACCGGGGAGCTGTTTTTT
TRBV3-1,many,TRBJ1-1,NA,CASSLPGQVGSEAFF,TGTGCCAGCAGCCTACCGGGACAAGTGGGCTCTGAAGCTTTCTTT
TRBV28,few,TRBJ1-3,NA,CASKQDTIYF,TGTGCCAGCAAGCAAGACACCATATATTTT
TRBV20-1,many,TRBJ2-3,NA,CSASGRTDTQYF,TGCAGTGCTAGTGGTCGCACAGATACGCAGTATTTT
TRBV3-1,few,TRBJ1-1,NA,CASSQPTGVEAFF,TGTGCCAGCAGCCAACCGACAGGTGTTGAAGCTTTCTTT
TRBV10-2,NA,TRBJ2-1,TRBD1,CASSEQTGKPYNEQFF,TGCGCCAGCAGTGAACAGACAGGGAAACCCTACAATGAGCAGTTCTTC
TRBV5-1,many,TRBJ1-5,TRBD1,CASSLAGGVNQPQHF,TGCGCCAGCAGCTTGGCAGGGGGCGTCAATCAGCCCCAGCATTTT
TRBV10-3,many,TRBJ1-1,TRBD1,CAVSGTANTEAFF,TGTGCCGTGTCCGGGACAGCGAACACTGAAGCTTTCTTT
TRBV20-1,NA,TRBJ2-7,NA,CSARPLVSEQYF,TGCAGTGCTAGACCCCTAGTCTCCGAGCAGTACTTC
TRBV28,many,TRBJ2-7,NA,CASSLNTGTEEYF,TGTGCCAGCAGTCTAAACACCGGGACCGAGGAGTACTTC
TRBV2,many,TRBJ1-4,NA,CASSGRTALATNEKLFF,TGTGCCAGCAGTGGACGGACAGCCCTTGCAACTAATGAAAAACTGTTTTTT
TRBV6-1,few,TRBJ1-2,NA,CASRLGGNHYGYTF,TGTGCCAGCAGGCTCGGGGGTAATCACTATGGCTACACCTTC
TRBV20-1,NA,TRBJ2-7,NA,CSAIAPISYEQYF,TGCAGTGCTATAGCTCCTATCTCCTACGAGCAGTACTTC
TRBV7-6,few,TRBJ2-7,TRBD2,CASSPRGGRSSYEQYF,TGTGCCAGCAGCCCCCGGGGCGGGAGGAGCTCCTACGAGCAGTACTTC
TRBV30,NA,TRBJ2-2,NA,CAWSRGNTGELFF,TGTGCCTGGAGTAGGGGAAACACCGGGGAGCTGTTTTTT
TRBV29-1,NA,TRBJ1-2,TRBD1,CSVGDREYGYTF,TGCAGCGTGGGGGACAGGGAATATGGCTACACCTTC
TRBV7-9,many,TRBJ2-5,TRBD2,CASSLGATSGLQETQYF,TGTGCCAGCAGCTTAGGGGCGACTAGCGGGCTCCAAGAGACCCAGTACTTC
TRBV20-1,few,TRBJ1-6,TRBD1,CSARPGQNNSPLHF,TGCAGTGCTAGACCGGGACAGAATAATTCACCCCTCCACTTT
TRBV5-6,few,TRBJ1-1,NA,CASSFAGFEAFF,TGTGCCAGCAGCTTTGCGGGGTTTGAAGCTTTCTTT
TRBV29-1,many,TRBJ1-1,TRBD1,CSARQGSVTEAFF,TGCAGCGCCAGACAGGGATCGGTCACTGAAGCTTTCTTT
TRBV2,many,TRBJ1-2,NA,CASSVTGQGYTF,TGTGCCAGCAGTGTTACAGGGCAGGGCTACACCTTC
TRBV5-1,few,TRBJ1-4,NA,CASSLAELLGEKLFF,TGCGCCAGCAGCTTGGCCGAATTGTTAGGTGAAAAACTGTTTTTT
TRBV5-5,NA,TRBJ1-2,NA,CASYGTAINYGYTF,TGTGCCAGCTACGGGACGGCGATAAACTATGGCTACACCTTC
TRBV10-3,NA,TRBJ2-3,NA,CAISSSTDTQYF,TGTGCCATCAGTTCTAGCACAGATACGCAGTATTTT
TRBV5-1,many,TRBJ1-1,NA,CASSLDTGRSTEAFF,TGCGCCAGCAGCTTGGATACAGGCAGATCCACTGAAGCTTTCTTT
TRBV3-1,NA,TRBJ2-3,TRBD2,CASSPSSGRADTQYF,TGTGCCAGCAGCCCATCTAGCGGGAGGGCAGATACGCAGTATTTT
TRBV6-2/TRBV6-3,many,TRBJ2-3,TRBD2,CASSPPSGSSDTQYF,TGTGCCAGCAGCCCCCCAAGCGGGAGTTCAGATACGCAGTATTTT